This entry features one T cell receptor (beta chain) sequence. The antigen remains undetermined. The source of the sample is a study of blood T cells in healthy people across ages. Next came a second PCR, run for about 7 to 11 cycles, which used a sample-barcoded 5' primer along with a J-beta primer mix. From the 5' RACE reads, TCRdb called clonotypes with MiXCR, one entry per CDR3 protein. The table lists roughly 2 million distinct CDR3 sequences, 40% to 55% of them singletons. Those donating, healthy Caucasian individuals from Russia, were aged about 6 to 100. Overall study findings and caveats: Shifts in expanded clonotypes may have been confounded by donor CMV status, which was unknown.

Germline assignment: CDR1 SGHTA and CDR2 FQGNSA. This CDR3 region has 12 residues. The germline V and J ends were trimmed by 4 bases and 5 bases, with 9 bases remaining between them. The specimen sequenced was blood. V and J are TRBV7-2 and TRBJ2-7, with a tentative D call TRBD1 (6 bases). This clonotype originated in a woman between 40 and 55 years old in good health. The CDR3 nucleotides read TGTGCCAGCAGCTCTACAGGGAACGAGCAGTACTTC. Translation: CASSSTGNEQYF.